A selection of T cell receptor beta chains follows, all from one sample in a study of T cells in Graves' hyperthyroidism and ophthalmopathy. TCRdb re-called the multiplex PCR reads with MiXCR, one entry per CDR3 protein. The sample contains under 350,000 distinct CDR3 sequences, about a sixth of which appear only once. The specimen sequenced was blood. These TCRs come from a woman in her fifties or sixties with Graves' ophthalmopathy. CDR3s include the opening cysteine and the closing phenylalanine or tryptophan. D genes are given only for firm matches. Size tells how often a clone was seen (once, few, many) or the class of an expanded clone, and some rows leave it out.

CDR3 protein | CDR3 DNA | D gene | J gene | V gene | clone size
CASSWRVAQPQHF | TGTGCCAGCAGTTGGAGGGTGGCTCAGCCCCAGCATTTT | - | TRBJ1-5 | TRBV6-5 | few
CASSISHTGGGTFYEQYF | TGTGCCAGCAGCATTAGCCATACTGGCGGGGGGACGTTCTACGAGCAGTACTTC | TRBD2 | TRBJ2-7 | TRBV7-2 | many
CASSQDLGFGTGDADTQYF | TGTGCCAGCAGCCAAGATCTGGGGTTTGGGACAGGGGACGCAGATACGCAGTATTTT | TRBD1 | TRBJ2-3 | TRBV4-2 | -
CASSEYASGGTDTQYF | TGTGCCAGCAGTGAGTACGCTAGCGGGGGCACAGATACGCAGTATTTT | TRBD2 | TRBJ2-3 | TRBV2 | many
CASSLGDRGPGNTEAFF | TGTGCCAGCAGTTTAGGGGACAGGGGGCCGGGGAACACTGAAGCTTTCTTT | TRBD1 | TRBJ1-1 | TRBV12-3/TRBV12-4 | few
CAISAGDGNYGYTF | TGTGCCATCAGTGCAGGGGACGGGAACTATGGCTACACCTTC | - | TRBJ1-2 | TRBV10-3 | few
CASSLSTGQHEQFF | TGTGCCAGCAGTCTATCAACAGGGCAGCACGAGCAGTTCTTC | - | TRBJ2-1 | TRBV28 | many
CASSQDGEADTQYF | TGTGCCAGCAGCCAAGACGGTGAGGCAGATACGCAGTATTTT | - | TRBJ2-3 | TRBV4-2 | many
CASSSGQGNYGYTF | TGTGCCAGCAGTAGCGGACAGGGGAACTATGGCTACACCTTC | TRBD1 | TRBJ1-2 | TRBV6-1 | few
CASKMGGFLSYEQYF | TGCGCCAGCAAGATGGGTGGATTCCTCTCCTACGAGCAGTACTTC | - | TRBJ2-7 | TRBV10-2 | -
CASSERGRGYEQYF | TGTGCCAGCAGCGAGAGGGGGCGGGGCTACGAGCAGTACTTC | - | TRBJ2-7 | TRBV7-2 | many
CASSSGTSGITGELFF | TGTGCCAGCAGCTCGGGGACTAGCGGAATCACCGGGGAGCTGTTTTTT | TRBD2 | TRBJ2-2 | TRBV7-9 | -
CASSQAFWGNSNQPQHF | TGCGCCAGCAGCCAAGCGTTTTGGGGGAATAGCAATCAGCCCCAGCATTTT | - | TRBJ1-5 | TRBV4-1 | few
CATGTGIDQPQHF | TGTGCCACCGGGACAGGGATTGATCAGCCCCAGCATTTT | TRBD1 | TRBJ1-5 | TRBV2 | many
CSVRYPSSYEQYF | TGCAGCGTCAGGTATCCAAGCTCCTACGAGCAGTACTTC | - | TRBJ2-7 | TRBV29-1 | once
CASSQDAGATYGYTF | TGTGCCAGCAGCCAAGATGCCGGGGCCACCTATGGCTACACCTTC | - | TRBJ1-2 | TRBV3-1 | many
CASSQSTLKTGYNSPLHF | TGTGCCAGCAGCCAATCCACCTTAAAGACCGGCTATAATTCACCCCTCCACTTT | - | TRBJ1-6 | TRBV7-9 | -
CASSFSREGINEQFF | TGTGCCAGCAGTTTCTCGCGGGAGGGGATAAATGAGCAGTTCTTC | TRBD2 | TRBJ2-1 | TRBV28 | -
CASHPAGLVTDTQYF | TGTGCCAGCCATCCGGCGGGACTAGTCACAGATACGCAGTATTTT | TRBD2 | TRBJ2-3 | TRBV6-1 | few
CASSVWTASNQPQHF | TGTGCCAGTAGTGTATGGACGGCCAGCAATCAGCCCCAGCATTTT | - | TRBJ1-5 | TRBV19 | -